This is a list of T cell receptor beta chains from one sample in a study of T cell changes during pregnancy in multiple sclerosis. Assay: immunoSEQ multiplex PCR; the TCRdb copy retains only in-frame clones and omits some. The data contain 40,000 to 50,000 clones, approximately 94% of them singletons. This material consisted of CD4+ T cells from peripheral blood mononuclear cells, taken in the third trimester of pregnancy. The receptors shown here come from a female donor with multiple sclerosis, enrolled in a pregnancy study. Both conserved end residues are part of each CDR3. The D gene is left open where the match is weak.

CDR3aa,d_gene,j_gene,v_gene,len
CASRDLDSGAPWGTEAFF,.,TRBJ1-1,TRBV27,18
CASSFKDSTNQPQHF,.,TRBJ1-5,TRBV27,15
CASSSQGGGSYNEQFF,TRBD2,TRBJ2-1,TRBV5-1,16
CASSFMTGGDEQFF,TRBD1,TRBJ2-1,TRBV7-9,14
CAISREGDEQFF,TRBD2,TRBJ2-1,TRBV10-3,12
CASSLSGTGVFEKLFF,TRBD1,TRBJ1-4,TRBV5-5,16
CASSRTRVTEAFF,.,TRBJ1-1,TRBV19,13
CASSLAGTLLTYEQYF,.,TRBJ2-7,TRBV5-1,16
CASSLASGELFF,.,TRBJ2-2,TRBV7-9,12
CASSHRIVPSGILHTGELFF,TRBD2,TRBJ2-2,TRBV28,20
CASSQGAGTSEDEQYF,TRBD2,TRBJ2-7,TRBV5-4,16
CASGLIWPSGANVLTF,.,TRBJ2-6,TRBV12-5,16
CASSFESSGTGTQYF,TRBD2,TRBJ2-3,TRBV5-1,15
CASSERLANHNEQFF,.,TRBJ2-1,TRBV2,15
CASSLVRGQGGPEAFF,TRBD1,TRBJ1-1,TRBV7-9,16
CASSSLAGVVTGELFF,TRBD2,TRBJ2-2,TRBV5-6,16
CASSSNRGGTATYEQYF,.,TRBJ2-7,TRBV7-2,17
CASSVELRHNTGELFF,.,TRBJ2-2,TRBV9,16
CAISQTSGSTDTQYF,TRBD2,TRBJ2-3,TRBV10-3,15
CASSIDRGPGELFF,TRBD1,TRBJ2-2,TRBV19,14
CASSLGGGATNEQFF,TRBD2,TRBJ2-1,TRBV5-4,15
CASSLGAAETQYF,.,TRBJ2-5,TRBV13,13
CASSRDKNYEQYF,.,TRBJ2-7,TRBV6-6,13
CASSGSRIAGDEQFF,TRBD2,TRBJ2-1,TRBV9,15
CASSPFEGGGNNEQFF,.,TRBJ2-1,TRBV9,16
CASSLITSGSTEQFF,TRBD2,TRBJ2-1,TRBV11-2,15
CASSLEEAQPYTF,.,TRBJ1-2,TRBV5-4,13
CASSSPGTSSVVDTQYF,TRBD2,TRBJ2-3,TRBV5-1,17
CASRREADTQYF,TRBD2,TRBJ2-3,TRBV7-9,12
CASSYEGASTEAFF,TRBD1,TRBJ1-1,TRBV6-5,14
CASSWDRGTYEQYF,TRBD1,TRBJ2-7,TRBV11-2,14
CASNSQGSAAYEQYF,TRBD1,TRBJ2-7,TRBV28,15
CATSRGHEQYF,.,TRBJ2-7,TRBV15,11
CASSEGQNSNQPQHF,TRBD1,TRBJ1-5,TRBV7-2,15
CASSLERGLYTEAFF,.,TRBJ1-1,TRBV11-2,15
CASSPSNLIGEQYF,.,TRBJ2-7,TRBV6-5,14
CASKHDGTSGRDRYNEQFF,TRBD2,TRBJ2-1,TRBV5-4,19
CASSDRGYNSPLHF,TRBD1,TRBJ1-6,TRBV19,14
CASSPRDRRLGEKLFF,TRBD1,TRBJ1-4,TRBV19,16
CASSSREGGNLPSYEQYF,TRBD2,TRBJ2-7,TRBV5-1,18
CASSGSGSSYNEQFF,TRBD2,TRBJ2-1,TRBV7-2,15
CASSWTGSNQPQHF,TRBD1,TRBJ1-5,TRBV10-2,14
CASSLRSQETQYF,.,TRBJ2-5,TRBV5-5,13
CASSYMGQPGTEAFF,TRBD1,TRBJ1-1,TRBV7-2,15
CASSLVASGGTDTQYF,.,TRBJ2-3,TRBV7-9,16
CASGQTNHEQFF,.,TRBJ2-1,TRBV12-5,12
CAWSVQGNQPQHF,.,TRBJ1-5,TRBV30,13
CAWTKTYNEQFF,.,TRBJ2-1,TRBV30,12
CASSSQGAGGETQYF,TRBD1,TRBJ2-5,TRBV5-1,15
CASSQGSPASSFTEAFF,.,TRBJ1-1,TRBV4-3,17
CASSQATGEGSGNTIYF,TRBD1,TRBJ1-3,TRBV14,17
CASSRGAGGIGPLHF,.,TRBJ1-6,TRBV21-1,15
CASGLVGGLGNQPQHF,.,TRBJ1-5,TRBV12-5,16
CASSILGNTIYF,.,TRBJ1-3,TRBV19,12
CASSYSRLDLPGELFF,.,TRBJ2-2,TRBV6-6,16
CSVSGDTYNEQFF,.,TRBJ2-1,TRBV29-1,13
CASSTFIGTDTQYF,.,TRBJ2-3,TRBV28,14
CASSYSRLAASYEQYF,TRBD2,TRBJ2-7,TRBV6-5,16
CASSPIRDRGDNQPQHF,TRBD1,TRBJ1-5,TRBV19,17
CASSLVLSSYNEQFF,.,TRBJ2-1,TRBV7-8,15